A single sample gave rise to the 17 T cell receptor beta chains below, sequenced in a study of OX40 agonist ivuxolimab in advanced cancers. The library came from the immunoSEQ multiplex PCR assay. Not all clones reach the TCRdb copy of this immuneACCESS table, which keeps in-frame sequences only. Checked studies attribute under half of the gap to unresolved V genes and leave the rest unexplained. The sample has tens of thousands of clones on record, around nine tenths of them singletons. Roughly 0.67% of the sample is in the top ten clones. The sample here was CD4+ or CD8+ T cells sorted from blood, taken in a trial of the OX40 agonist ivuxolimab. The source is an adult with an advanced solid tumor such as melanoma, head and neck, liver or kidney cancer.

The rearrangement links TRBV7-2 to TRBJ2-5; a possible D gene is TRBD2 (6 bases). The V end was cut by 3 bases, the J end by 4 bases, with 12 bases between. The germline CDR1 and CDR2 sequences are SGHTA and FQGNSA. This CDR3 comprises 14 residues. The DNA of the CDR3 is TGTGCCAGCAGCTTTATCGGGAGTCCAGAGACCCAGTACTTC. This translates into CASSFIGSPETQYF.

This clone appeared a few times. One end of the junction is discordant with germline, which a read error may explain. The chain is built from TRBV30 and TRBJ1-1; TRBD1 might be the D (6 bases). The CDR3 extends over 12 amino acids. CDR1 is GTSNPN and CDR2 is SVGIG in the germline V gene (reference sequence). CDR3 loop: CACGTTGNLGSF. CDR3 DNA: TGTGCCTGTGGGACAACGGGAAATCTGGGTTCTTTT.

The CDR3 nucleotides are TGTGCCAGCAGCTTAAGGGCAGGGCCAGGTGGGACCCAGTACTTC. This translates into CASSLRAGPGGTQYF. The V and J genes are TRBV11-1 and TRBJ2-5, with D perhaps TRBD1 (5 bases). The CDR3 loop spans 15 amino acids. V lost 2 bases, J lost 7 bases, and 17 bases lay in between. Looked up from germline, CDR1 is SGHAT and CDR2 is FQDESV (reference sequence).

The chain employs TRBV6-6 and TRBJ1-1; 7 nucleotides agree with TRBD1. Per the germline V gene, CDR1 is MNHNY and CDR2 is SVGAGI (reference sequence). The J segment lost 1 base and the V segment lost 2 bases, leaving 4 bases of the junction unmatched. The CDR3 is 15 amino acids. The CDR3 bases are TGTGCCAGCAGTTACAGCCACAGGGGGAACACTGAAGCTTTCTTT. Residues: CASSYSHRGNTEAFF.

This CDR3 reads CASSLVPTGYNEQFF. DNA for the CDR3: TGCGCCAGCAGCTTGGTCCCGACAGGGTACAATGAGCAGTTCTTC. The chain employs TRBV5-1 and TRBJ2-1; 7 bases are shared with TRBD1. The germline V gene encodes CDR1 SGHRS and CDR2 YFSETQ. The CDR3 is 15 residues long. Trimming at V came to 0 bases and at J to 4 bases, leaving 4 bases not matched to a gene.

V usage is TRBV6-1 and J usage is TRBJ2-4; a possible D gene is TRBD2 (5 bases). V lost 5 bases, J lost 5 bases, and 13 bases lay in between. The germline CDR1 and CDR2 sequences are MNHNS and SASEGT. The CDR3 runs to 14 residues. The CDR3 here is CASSRSAGQNIQYF. The CDR3 DNA is TGTGCCAGCAGTCGAAGTGCGGGCCAAAACATTCAGTACTTC.

The CDR3 loop is CASSLGGVSYNEQFF. CDR3 sequence (DNA): TGTGCCAGCAGCTTGGGTGGGGTATCCTACAATGAGCAGTTCTTC. The chain employs TRBV5-4 and TRBJ2-1; D unresolved. The ends were cut back, 0 bases at V and 1 base at J, with 8 bases in the middle. The CDR3 has 15 amino acids. Germline V lookup: CDR1 SGHNT, CDR2 YYREEE (reference sequence).

The CDR3 loop reads CASSSLWNEQYF. The CDR3 DNA reads TGTGCCAGCAGTTCCCTCTGGAACGAGCAGTACTTC. The chain is built from TRBV6-6 and TRBJ2-7; D is undetermined. V gave up 4 bases and J gave up 5 bases, with 9 bases separating them. The CDR3 is 12 amino acids. The germline V gene has CDR1 MNHNY and CDR2 SVGAGI (reference sequence).

V gene TRBV7-9 combines with J gene TRBJ2-2; TRBD2 agrees at 8 bases. The CDR3 spans 16 residues. Germline CDR1 is SEHNR and CDR2 is FQNEAQ (reference sequence). V was clipped by 1 base and J by 1 base; unmatched bases: 2. CDR3 DNA: TGTGCCAGCAGCTTAGGCAGCGGGAGGAACACCGGGGAGCTGTTTTTT. It codes for CASSLGSGRNTGELFF. The full variable domain, in which reference TRBV7-9 and TRBJ2-2 provide the parts outside the CDR3, is DTGVSQNPRHKITKRGQNVTFRCDPISEHNRLYWYRQTLGQGPEFLTYFQNEAQLEKSRLLSDRFSAERPKGSFSTLEIQRTEQGDSAMYLCASSLGSGRNTGELFFGEGSRLTVL.

J is TRBJ2-5 and V is TRBV14; 8 nucleotides line up with TRBD1. CDR3 length: 15 residues. V trimming: 1 base; J trimming: 5 bases; junction bases outside the gene matches: 6. Germline-derived CDR1 and CDR2 are SGHDN and FVKESK. CDR3 sequence (DNA): TGTGCCAGCAGCCAAGTTACAGGGGGTTGGGAGACCCAGTACTTC. Its translation: CASSQVTGGWETQYF.

The chain has TRBV27 and TRBJ2-1; a possible D gene is TRBD2 (6 bases). CDR3 length: 11 amino acids. Germline CDR1 MNHEY, CDR2 SMNVEV (reference sequence). The ends were cut back, 5 bases at V and 12 bases at J, with 11 bases in the middle. Here the CDR3 DNA reads TGTGCCAGCAGTCGAGGGACTTGGCAGTTCTTC. Translation gives CASSRGTWQFF.

The V and J genes are TRBV11-3 and TRBJ2-1, with a tentative D call TRBD1 (5 bases). The germline V gene has CDR1 SGHNT and CDR2 YENEEA. V lost 4 bases to trimming and J lost 8 bases, with 18 bases between them. The CDR3 length is 15 residues. CDR3 region: CASSSSLRGWDEQFF. CDR3 bases: TGTGCCAGCAGCTCCAGTCTTAGGGGTTGGGATGAGCAGTTCTTC. Full variable domain (rest looked up from reference TRBV11-3 and TRBJ2-1): EAGVVQSPRYKIIEKKQPVAFWCNPISGHNTLYWYLQNLGQGPELLIRYENEEAVDDSQLPKDRFSAERLKGVDSTLKIQPAELGDSAVYLCASSSSLRGWDEQFFGPGTRLTVL.

J is TRBJ2-7 and V is TRBV5-1, with 7 bases fitting TRBD1. CDR3 length equals 15 residues. CDR1 and CDR2 from the germline V gene are SGHRS and YFSETQ. Unmatched junction bases numbered 5, after V lost 0 bases and J lost 2 bases. The CDR3 DNA follows: TGCGCCAGCAGCTTGGTAGGGGGCAGCCCCTACGAGCAGTACTTC. Translated: CASSLVGGSPYEQYF. Based on the CDR3 plus reference TRBV5-1 and TRBJ2-7, the full variable domain is KAGVTQTPRYLIKTRGQQVTLSCSPISGHRSVSWYQQTPGQGLQFLFEYFSETQRNKGNFPGRFSGRQFSNSRSEMNVSTLELGDSALYLCASSLVGGSPYEQYFGPGTRLTVT.

V usage is TRBV5-6 and J usage is TRBJ2-7; tentatively, D is TRBD2 (6 bases). The V gene's germline CDR1 is SGHDT and CDR2 YYEEEE. CDR3 length equals 15 residues. Trimming took off 8 bases at V and 5 bases at J, with 23 bases between the two ends. The CDR3 loop reads CASFPMAGKVHEQYF. The DNA of the CDR3 is TGTGCCAGTTTCCCTATGGCGGGAAAAGTCCACGAGCAGTACTTC.

The rearrangement uses TRBV6-5 and TRBJ1-1; 10 nucleotides agree with TRBD1. The V gene end was trimmed by 0 bases and the J gene end by 4 bases; junction bases not matched to a gene: 2. The V gene's germline CDR1 is MNHEY and CDR2 SVGAGI. CDR3 length: 15 amino acids. CDR3 protein: CASSYSTGGVTEAFF. The CDR3 coding sequence is TGTGCCAGCAGTTACTCGACAGGGGGCGTCACTGAAGCTTTCTTT.

CDR3: CASSPLLAGAETQYF. The CDR3, as DNA: TGTGCCAGCAGCCCACTACTAGCGGGAGCAGAGACCCAGTACTTC. This chain joins TRBV7-6 and TRBJ2-5; the match to TRBD2 covers 11 bases. Per germline, CDR1 SGHVS and CDR2 FNYEAQ. The CDR3 has 15 residues. V trimming: 5 bases; J trimming: 4 bases; junction bases outside the gene matches: 6.

V usage is TRBV18 and J usage is TRBJ2-2, with D uncertain. V was trimmed by 4 bases and J by 2 bases, leaving 11 bases between them. CDR1 and CDR2 from the germline V gene are KGHSH and LQKENI. The length of the CDR3 is 15 residues. The DNA for the CDR3 is TGTGCCAGCTCACAAGGGATAGTTAACACCGGGGAGCTGTTTTTT. Amino acids: CASSQGIVNTGELFF.